Presented here are 2 T cell receptor beta chains from one specimen sequenced in a study of siplizumab effects on memory and regulatory T cells. The repertoire was sequenced with immunoSEQ multiplex PCR; TCRdb's copy has only in-frame clones and lacks some. The sample has about 98,000 clones; around nine tenths are singletons. Sequencing was performed on CD4+ T cells sorted from blood. Every receptor here comes from a human donor in good health.

The rearrangement uses TRBV10-2 and TRBJ2-1; D remains ambiguous. This CDR3 region has 13 residues. CDR1 and CDR2 (germline): WSHSY, SAAADI. Trimming stripped 8 bases from V and 0 bases from J, with 8 bases between. Here the CDR3 reads CASRVDSYNEQFF. Written as DNA, the CDR3 is TGCGCCAGCCGGGTTGACTCCTACAATGAGCAGTTCTTC.

The CDR3 coding sequence is TGTGCCAGCAGCGACGCGGCCCTCCGGGACCCTATATGGTTCTCCTACAATGAGCAGTTCTTC. This sequence encodes CASSDAALRDPIWFSYNEQFF. This chain joins TRBV9 and TRBJ2-1; TRBD1 or TRBD2 may be the D gene (5 bases each). The ends were cut back, 3 bases at V and 0 bases at J, with 28 bases in the middle. The CDR3 is made up of 21 amino acids. Looked up from germline, CDR1 is SGDLS and CDR2 is YYNGEE.